Shown below are 20 T cell receptor beta chains from a single sample sequenced in a study of metastatic and nonmetastatic thyroid tumors. MiXCR reprocessed the PCR reads for TCRdb. The data show roughly 64,000 clones, with 4% to 4.5% seen just once and around 20% held by the top ten. All patients were treatment-naive before thyroid surgery. The sequencing input was blood. The origin of the receptors is a female donor with papillary thyroid cancer or a benign thyroid nodule (not recorded which). Some clones in this sample may be carry-over from other donors' samples.

The sample holds a few counts of this clone. V is TRBV12-3 or TRBV12-4 and J is TRBJ2-1; 7 bases fit TRBD2. J was trimmed by 6 bases and V by 7 bases; bases with no gene match: 9. The CDR3 has 14 residues. The CDR3 sequence: CASTGGTNRNEQFF. The CDR3 DNA reads TGTGCCAGCACCGGAGGGACTAACCGCAATGAGCAGTTCTTC.

This clone was seen at least ten times. The rearrangement links TRBV7-2 to TRBJ2-2; the D is unclear. This CDR3 has 13 amino acids. From germline, CDR1 is SGHTA and CDR2 FQGNSA. Trimming removed 2 bases at V and 9 bases at J, with 10 bases between. The CDR3 coding sequence is TGTGCCAGCAGCTTAAGCTTGGAGAGGGAGCTGTTTTTT. Amino acids: CASSLSLERELFF.

This sequence joins TRBV6-1 and TRBJ1-1; D unclear. CDR3 size: 11 residues. V gave up 10 bases and J gave up 1 base, with 7 bases separating them. The V gene's germline CDR1 is MNHNS and CDR2 SASEGT. The CDR3 sequence is CATGGNTEAFF. CDR3 bases: TGTGCCACTGGAGGGAACACTGAAGCTTTCTTT.

Points on this clone: A much larger clone is a single base away; this may be a read error. This chain uses TRBV5-4 with TRBJ2-7, with TRBD2 matching 9 bases. The CDR3 spans 15 residues. Germline V lookup: CDR1 SGHNT, CDR2 YYREEE (reference sequence). This chain's CDR3 is CASSLDRGRGYGQYF. In nucleotides, the CDR3 is TGTGCCAGCAGCTTGGACCGCGGGAGGGGATACGGGCAGTACTTC.

This clone was detected a few times. This rearrangement joins TRBV12-3 or TRBV12-4 to TRBJ1-2, with a weak D call TRBD1 (5 bases). CDR3 length: 13 amino acids. Trimming shortened V by 6 bases and J by 7 bases, and 15 bases separated the two germline ends. CDR3 residues: CASRTRAGTGYTF. The CDR3 DNA is TGTGCCAGCAGAACCCGGGCAGGGACTGGCTACACCTTC.

Only a few counts were recorded for this clone. The rearrangement links TRBV4-2 to TRBJ2-3; tentatively, D is TRBD2 (6 bases). Trimming stripped 2 bases from V and 3 bases from J, with 15 bases between. The CDR3 is 16 residues long. Germline V gives CDR1 LGHNA, CDR2 YNFKEQ. CDR3 DNA: TGTGCCAGCAGCCAAATTGGAGGGAAAGGAACAGATACGCAGTATTTT. It is translated as CASSQIGGKGTDTQYF.

There are many counts of this clone. Within the sample, other DNA sequences also encode this same CDR3. The chain links TRBV28 to TRBJ2-5; D possibly corresponds to TRBD1 (6 bases). The CDR3 is 14 residues long. Trimming stripped 6 bases from V and 1 base from J, with 12 bases between. The germline CDR1 and CDR2 sequences are MDHEN and SYDVKM. CDR3 sequence reads: CASSPDSLQETQYF. The CDR3 DNA sequence: TGTGCCAGCAGCCCGGACAGTCTCCAAGAGACCCAGTACTTC.

Details on this clone: This CDR3 is missing its conserved last phenylalanine or tryptophan, likely due to a read error. The chain has TRBV11-1 and TRBJ1-2; the match to TRBD1 covers 7 bases. This CDR3 has 13 amino acids. Per the germline V gene, CDR1 is SGHAT and CDR2 is FQDESV (reference sequence). The CDR3, as DNA: TGTGCCAGCAGCTCACAGGGGAAGAATGGATACACCTTA. Translation gives CASSSQGKNGYTL.

This clone came up a few times. This rearrangement joins TRBV28 to TRBJ1-2; 11 bases agree with TRBD1. This CDR3 spans 14 amino acids. Germline assignment: CDR1 MDHEN and CDR2 SYDVKM. J lost 8 bases, V lost 3 bases, and 5 bases had no gene match. In DNA, the CDR3 is TGTGCCAGCAGTTTCGGACAGGGGGCTAAAGGCTACACCTTC. Its protein is CASSFGQGAKGYTF.

The sample holds many counts of this clone. The gene calls are TRBV6-1 and TRBJ1-2; no definite D call. Trimming left V 6 bases short and J 6 bases short, with 14 bases between. The germline CDR1 and CDR2 sequences are MNHNS and SASEGT. The CDR3 consists of 13 residues. CDR3 in DNA: TGTGCCAGCAGATTAGGATGGTCTCATGGCTACACCTTC. Translation: CASRLGWSHGYTF.

In this sample, this clone turned up a few times. The chain carries TRBV5-1 and TRBJ2-4, with D perhaps matching TRBD1 (5 bases). The germline V and J ends were trimmed by 4 bases and 3 bases, with 14 bases remaining between them. Germline loops: CDR1 SGHRS, CDR2 YFSETQ. The CDR3 sequence is 15 residues long. CDR3 in amino acids: CASSHQGMGKNIQYF. CDR3 coding DNA: TGCGCCAGCAGCCATCAGGGCATGGGCAAAAACATTCAGTACTTC. The full variable domain, in which reference TRBV5-1 and TRBJ2-4 provide the parts outside the CDR3, is KAGVTQTPRYLIKTRGQQVTLSCSPISGHRSVSWYQQTPGQGLQFLFEYFSETQRNKGNFPGRFSGRQFSNSRSEMNVSTLELGDSALYLCASSHQGMGKNIQYFGAGTRLSVL.

This clone was seen ten or more times. The chain combines TRBV6-1 with TRBJ1-3; D gene uncertain. The CDR3 consists of 14 residues. Between the trimmed V and J ends, which lost 6 bases and 0 bases, there was a span of 9 bases. CDR1 is MNHNS and CDR2 is SASEGT in the germline V gene. The chain's CDR3 is CASSLTPSGNTIYF. The CDR3 bases are TGTGCCAGCAGCTTGACCCCCTCTGGAAACACCATATATTTT.

Concerning this clone: The junction differs from germline at one of its ends, possibly a read error. The rearrangement links TRBV2 to TRBJ2-7; D is uncertain. The germline CDR1 and CDR2 sequences are SNHLY and FYNNEI. CDR3 length: 13 amino acids. The CDR3 protein is CVSIDPPHREQYF. The CDR3 nucleotides read TGTGTCAGCATCGACCCCCCTCATCGGGAGCAGTACTTC.

The chain joins TRBV6-1 to TRBJ2-3; 13 bases are shared with TRBD2. Germline CDR1 MNHNS, CDR2 SASEGT. J lost 5 bases, V lost 8 bases, and 10 bases had no gene match. This CDR3 comprises 16 residues. The CDR3 sequence is CASLKLAGGGVDTQYF. CDR3 nucleotide sequence: TGTGCCAGCCTGAAACTAGCGGGAGGGGGAGTAGATACGCAGTATTTT.

This clone occurred many times. The CDR3 nucleotides are TGTGCCAGCTGGCGACAGGGGGTCGGGGAGACCCAGTACTTC. This gives the protein CASWRQGVGETQYF. The chain is built from TRBV3-1 and TRBJ2-5; TRBD1 agrees at 9 bases. CDR3 size: 14 residues. Per the germline V gene, CDR1 is LGHDT and CDR2 is YNNKEL (reference sequence). With V trimmed by 8 bases and J by 5 bases, 9 bases remained unmatched.

There are many counts of this clone. J is TRBJ2-7 and V is TRBV12-3 or TRBV12-4; D remains ambiguous. The CDR3 extends over 11 amino acids. With 2 bases removed from V and 4 bases from J, the gap between germline ends came to 3 bases. The CDR3 nucleotides read TGTGCCAGCAGTTTATTATACGAGCAGTACTTC. Its translation is CASSLLYEQYF.

This clone was observed many times. The chain is built from TRBV12-3 or TRBV12-4 and TRBJ1-2; a possible D gene is TRBD1 (5 bases). The V end was cut by 7 bases, the J end by 8 bases, with 14 bases between. The CDR3 sequence is 12 residues long. The CDR3 DNA reads as TGTGCCAGCACCTGGGCAGGGCCCGGCTACACCTTC. Its protein is CASTWAGPGYTF.

This clone was seen only a few times. This chain links TRBV6-4 with TRBJ2-2, with D possibly being TRBD2 (5 bases). V was pared by 7 bases and J by 1 base, with 13 bases between. The germline gives CDR1 MRHNA, CDR2 SNTAGT. The CDR3 runs 15 residues. The CDR3 sequence: CASKKEAGNTGELFF. The CDR3 bases are TGTGCCAGCAAGAAGGAGGCGGGGAACACCGGGGAGCTGTTTTTT.

In regard to this clone: Being one base from a much bigger clone, this may be a read error. V is TRBV29-1 and J is TRBJ1-1; D call uncertain. CDR1 is SQVTM, CDR2 ANQGSEA, per germline. This CDR3 is built from 16 residues. V lost 8 bases and J lost 4, with 26 bases in between. Written as DNA, the CDR3 is TGCAGCTTCGTGGACGGGTTTTTAGGGATCGGCACTGAAGCTTTCTTT. It encodes CSFVDGFLGIGTEAFF.

This clone was picked up a small number of times. This rearrangement joins TRBV4-3 to TRBJ2-3, with 7 positions matching TRBD2. Germline values: CDR1 LGHNA, CDR2 YSLEER. Trimming took 1 base from V and 4 from J; bases not matched to a gene: 8. The CDR3 contains 16 residues. CDR3 in DNA: TGCGCCAGCAGCCAAGCGCAAGGACTAGGGGCAGATACGCAGTATTTT. Protein product: CASSQAQGLGADTQYF.